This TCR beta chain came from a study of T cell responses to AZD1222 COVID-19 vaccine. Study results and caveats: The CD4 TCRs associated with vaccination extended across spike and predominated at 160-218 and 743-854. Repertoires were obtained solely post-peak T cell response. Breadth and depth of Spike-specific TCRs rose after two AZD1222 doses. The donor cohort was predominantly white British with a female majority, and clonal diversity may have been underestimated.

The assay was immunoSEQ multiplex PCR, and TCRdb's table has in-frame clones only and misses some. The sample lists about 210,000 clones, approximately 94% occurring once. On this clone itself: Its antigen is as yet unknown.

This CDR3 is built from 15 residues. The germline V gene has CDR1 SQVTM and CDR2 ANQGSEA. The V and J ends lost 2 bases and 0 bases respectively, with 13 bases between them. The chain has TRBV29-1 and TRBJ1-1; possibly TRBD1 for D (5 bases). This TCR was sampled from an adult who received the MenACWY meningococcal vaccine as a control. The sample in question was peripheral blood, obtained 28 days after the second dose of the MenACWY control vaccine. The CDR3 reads CSVERGGTLNTEAFF. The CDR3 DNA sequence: TGCAGCGTTGAAAGGGGTGGCACCTTGAACACTGAAGCTTTCTTT.